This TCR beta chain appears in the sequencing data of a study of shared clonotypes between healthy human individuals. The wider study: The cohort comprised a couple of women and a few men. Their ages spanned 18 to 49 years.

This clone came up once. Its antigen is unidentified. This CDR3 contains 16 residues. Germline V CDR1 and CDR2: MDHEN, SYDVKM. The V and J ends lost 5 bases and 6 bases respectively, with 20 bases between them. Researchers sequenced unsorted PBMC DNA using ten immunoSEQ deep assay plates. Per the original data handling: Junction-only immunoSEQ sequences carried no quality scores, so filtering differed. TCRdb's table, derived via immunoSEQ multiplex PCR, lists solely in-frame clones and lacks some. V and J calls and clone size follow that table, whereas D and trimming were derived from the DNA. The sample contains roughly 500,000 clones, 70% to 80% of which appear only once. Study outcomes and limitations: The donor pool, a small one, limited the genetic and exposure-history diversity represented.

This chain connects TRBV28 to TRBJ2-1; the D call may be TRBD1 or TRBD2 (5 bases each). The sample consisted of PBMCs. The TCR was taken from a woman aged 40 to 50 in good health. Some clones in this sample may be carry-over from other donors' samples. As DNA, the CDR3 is TGTGCCAGCAGTCGAACCAGGGAGATCCATCGCAATGAGCAGTTCTTC. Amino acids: CASSRTREIHRNEQFF.